This entry is about one T cell receptor beta chain. The data originate from a study of blood T cell repertoires in COVID-19. Study-wide background: Acute and convalescent COVID-19 specimens originated in the United States, Italy and Spain. Sources were T cells, B-cell-depleted T cells, or PBMCs; the material itself was cDNA or gDNA.

The V segment lost 4 bases and the J segment 6 bases; nucleotides outside the gene matches: 8. The CDR3 runs 14 residues. CDR1 is SGHDT and CDR2 is YYEEEE in the germline V gene. The method was immunoSEQ multiplex PCR; TCRdb's version includes in-frame clones alone and lacks a portion of them. The data contain roughly 30,000 clones, approximately 78% of them singletons. The sequencing sample was made of peripheral blood. The genes are TRBV5-6 and TRBJ2-3, with 7 bases identical to TRBD1. The receptor was isolated from a woman in her sixties or seventies with acute or convalescent COVID-19. CDR3 coding DNA: TGTGCCAGCAGCCAACAGGGGATGCGGGATACGCAGTATTTT. Amino acid sequence: CASSQQGMRDTQYF.